The entry below describes one TCR beta chain. Its specificity is not known. These data come from a study of STAT5B mutations in CD4+ large granular lymphocyte leukemia. Original data processing: The detection floor for productive clonotype frequency was 2.59 x 10-5. Libraries were prepared by immunoSEQ multiplex PCR; TCRdb keeps only in-frame clonotypes and omits some of them. The D gene and trimming were derived from the DNA, and the V and J assignments and clone size from that table. The table records approximately 8,100 clones, more than 70% of them present only once. Study-wide findings and caveats: Patient CD4-sorted repertoires stayed more clonal than healthy ones after leukemic-clone removal. Only five to seven CD4-sorted patient samples were compared with healthy controls for clonality.

Sequenced: PBMCs. The TCR was taken from a woman aged 55 to 70 with CD4+ T-cell large granular lymphocyte leukemia.

This chain's CDR3 is CASSHGGGGGETQYF. CDR3 DNA sequence: TGCGCCAGCAGCCACGGAGGAGGGGGTGGCGAGACCCAGTACTTC. The chain links TRBV5-1 to TRBJ2-5, with D tentatively TRBD1 or TRBD2 (6 bases each). This CDR3 has 15 amino acids. The germline CDR1 and CDR2 sequences are SGHRS and YFSETQ. V dropped 4 bases and J dropped 5 bases, with 18 bases sitting between them.